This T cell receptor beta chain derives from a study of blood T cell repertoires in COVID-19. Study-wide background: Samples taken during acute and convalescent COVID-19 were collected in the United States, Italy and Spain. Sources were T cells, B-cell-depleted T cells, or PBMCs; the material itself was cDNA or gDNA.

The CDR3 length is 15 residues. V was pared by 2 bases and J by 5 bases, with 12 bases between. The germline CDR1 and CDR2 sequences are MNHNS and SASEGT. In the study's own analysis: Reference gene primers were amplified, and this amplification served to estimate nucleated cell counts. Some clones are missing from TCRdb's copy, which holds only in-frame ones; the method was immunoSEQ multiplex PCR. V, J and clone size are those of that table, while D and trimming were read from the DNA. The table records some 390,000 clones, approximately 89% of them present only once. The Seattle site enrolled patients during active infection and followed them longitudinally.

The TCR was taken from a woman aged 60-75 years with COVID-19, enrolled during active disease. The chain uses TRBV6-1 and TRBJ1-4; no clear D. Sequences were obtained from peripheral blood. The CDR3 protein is CASSESMGGNEKLFF. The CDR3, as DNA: TGTGCCAGCAGTGAAAGCATGGGAGGGAATGAAAAACTGTTTTTT.